The 28 T cell receptor beta chains reported below all come from one sample, sequenced in a study of Ad26.COV2.S vaccination and SARS-CoV-2 variants. Only in-frame clones appear in the TCRdb table, and some are missing; sequencing was by immunoSEQ multiplex PCR. The sample shows 500,000 or so clones, 89% of them seen only once. Treatment noted: about 20 received Ad26.COV2.S at low or high dose, single or two shots; roughly 5 received placebo; per-sample allocation not given. Repertoires come from day 63 after the first vaccine or placebo injection. The material was peripheral blood, obtained in a trial of Ad26.COV2.S vaccine versus placebo. The receptors derive from a person between 18 and 59 years old who received the Ad26.COV2.S COVID-19 vaccine or a placebo.

This chain links TRBV7-2 with TRBJ2-7; D call uncertain. Trimming pared 6 bases from V and 6 bases from J, leaving 18 bases between. CDR1 and CDR2 (germline): SGHTA, FQGNSA. This CDR3 is 14 amino acids long. The CDR3 here is CASSTAPLGSEQYV. DNA for the CDR3: TGTGCCAGCAGTACCGCCCCCCTGGGTAGCGAGCAGTACGTC.

The genes are TRBV4-3 and TRBJ2-4, with TRBD1 matching over 8 bases. J was trimmed by 2 bases and V by 3 bases; bases with no gene match: 3. CDR1 and CDR2 from the germline V gene are LGHNA and YSLEER. CDR3 length: 15 amino acids. CDR3 bases: TGCGCCAGCAGCCAGGGACAGGTCCCCAAAAACATTCAGTACTTC. This translates into CASSQGQVPKNIQYF.

This clone occurred once. The V call is TRBV7-9, the J call TRBJ2-1, with D possibly matching TRBD1 (6 bases). The length of the CDR3 is 14 residues. Per the germline V gene, CDR1 is SEHNR and CDR2 is FQNEAQ (reference sequence). The germline V and J ends were trimmed by 5 bases and 9 bases, with 17 bases remaining between them. The CDR3 sequence is CASSRTAHEGEQFF. In DNA, the CDR3 is TGTGCCAGCAGCAGGACAGCCCACGAGGGTGAGCAGTTCTTC.

This sequence joins TRBV6-1 and TRBJ1-5, with D unclear. V dropped 5 bases and J dropped 3 bases, with 11 bases sitting between them. CDR1 and CDR2 from the germline V gene are MNHNS and SASEGT. This CDR3 comprises 14 residues. The CDR3 sequence is CASSFGPINQPQHF. Here the CDR3 DNA reads TGTGCCAGCAGTTTCGGACCGATCAATCAGCCCCAGCATTTT.

The chain carries TRBV7-8 and TRBJ2-2; no definite D call. CDR1 and CDR2 from the germline V gene are SGHVS and FQNEAQ. V was cut by 3 bases and J by 0 bases, with 5 bases left in between. CDR3 length equals 14 residues. CDR3 amino acids: CASSFWSNTGELFF. The CDR3 bases are TGTGCCAGCAGCTTCTGGTCGAACACCGGGGAGCTGTTTTTT.

The V and J genes are TRBV19 and TRBJ2-5; D remains ambiguous. The ends were cut back, 3 bases at V and 0 bases at J, with 5 bases in the middle. The CDR3 runs 13 residues. The germline V gene has CDR1 LNHDA and CDR2 SQIVND (reference sequence). The CDR3 DNA follows: TGTGCCAGTAGTATGAGATACCAAGAGACCCAGTACTTC. Encoded protein: CASSMRYQETQYF. Full variable domain (missing parts from reference TRBV19 and TRBJ2-5): DGGITQSPKYLFRKEGQNVTLSCEQNLNHDAMYWYRQDPGQGLRLIYYSQIVNDFQKGDIAEGYSVSREKKESFPLTVTSAQKNPTAFYLCASSMRYQETQYFGPGTRLLVL.

The chain is built from TRBV6-2 or TRBV6-3 and TRBJ1-1; D gene ambiguous. The germline V gene has CDR1 MNHEY and CDR2 SVGEGT. V lost 3 bases and J lost 1, with 18 bases in between. The CDR3 is 17 residues long. The CDR3 protein is CASSYPTREVWNTEAFF. The CDR3 region has the DNA TGTGCCAGCAGTTATCCGACCCGGGAGGTATGGAACACTGAAGCTTTCTTT.

The V call is TRBV18, the J call TRBJ2-3; perhaps D is TRBD1 or TRBD2 (5 bases each). V dropped 2 bases and J dropped 2 bases, with 23 bases sitting between them. Germline CDR1 reads KGHSH; CDR2 reads LQKENI. The length of the CDR3 is 19 residues. The DNA for the CDR3 is TGTGCCAGCTCACCAACCCGGGACGACTCCTTAGGGGACACAGATACGCAGTATTTT. It specifies CASSPTRDDSLGDTDTQYF.

V usage is TRBV28 and J usage is TRBJ1-1, with 8 bases identical to TRBD1. The germline CDR1 and CDR2 sequences are MDHEN and SYDVKM. J lost 6 bases, V lost 4 bases, and 4 bases had no gene match. CDR3 length: 13 amino acids. CDR3 nucleotide sequence: TGTGCCAGCAGTTGGACAGGGCGTGCTGAAGCTTTCTTT. It specifies CASSWTGRAEAFF. Variable domain in full (rest from reference TRBV28 and TRBJ1-1): DVKVTQSSRYLVKRTGEKVFLECVQDMDHENMFWYRQDPGLGLRLIYFSYDVKMKEKGDIPEGYSVSREKKERFSLILESASTNQTSMYLCASSWTGRAEAFFGQGTRLTVV.

The J gene is TRBJ1-5, the V gene TRBV19; D is uncertain. V lost 1 base and J lost 0, with 10 bases in between. CDR3 length: 16 residues. Germline V gene sequence: CDR1 LNHDA, CDR2 SQIVND (reference sequence). CDR3 DNA sequence: TGTGCCAGTAGTATAGTTACGGCCTTTAGCAATCAGCCCCAGCATTTT. Translated: CASSIVTAFSNQPQHF.

The chain uses TRBV14 and TRBJ2-5; 10 positions match TRBD1. The CDR3 loop spans 16 amino acids. CDR1 and CDR2 from the germline V gene are SGHDN and FVKESK. The J segment lost 3 bases and the V segment lost 3 bases, leaving 7 bases of the junction unmatched. The CDR3 DNA is TGTGCCAGCAGCCAGAGACAGGGGGCGCCCAAAGAGACCCAGTACTTC. Protein product: CASSQRQGAPKETQYF.

The V and J genes are TRBV11-2 and TRBJ2-1; maybe TRBD2 (6 bases). Per germline, CDR1 SGHAT and CDR2 FQNNGV. The CDR3 has 14 amino acids. V lost 3 bases and J 5 bases, leaving 11 bases between the germline ends. In DNA, the CDR3 is TGTGCCAGCAGCTTGAATCGGGGGAACAATGAGCAGTTCTTC. Translation gives CASSLNRGNNEQFF.

This chain links TRBV9 with TRBJ2-1; 7 nucleotides line up with TRBD2. This CDR3 is built from 16 residues. Germline CDR1 and CDR2: SGDLS and YYNGEE. The V gene end was trimmed by 2 bases and the J gene end by 0 bases; junction bases not matched to a gene: 5. The DNA for the CDR3 is TGTGCCAGCAGCGTGACTAGCTCTAGCTCCTACAATGAGCAGTTCTTC. Its protein product is CASSVTSSSSYNEQFF.

V gene TRBV7-2 combines with J gene TRBJ1-5, with D tentatively TRBD1 (5 bases). Per germline, CDR1 SGHTA and CDR2 FQGNSA. V was pared by 5 bases and J by 4 bases, with 18 bases between. The CDR3 covers 16 residues. CDR3 nucleotide sequence: TGTGCCAGCAGCCTTTTCCACCGGGACCTAAATCAGCCCCAGCATTTT. Translation: CASSLFHRDLNQPQHF.

The chain joins TRBV5-5 to TRBJ2-2; TRBD1 is a possible D gene (6 bases). Germline V CDR1 and CDR2: SGHKS, YYEKEE (reference sequence). Trimming removed 7 bases at V and 3 bases at J, with 25 bases between. The CDR3 consists of 18 residues. CDR3: CASGRKPLGALDTGELFF. CDR3 sequence (DNA): TGTGCCAGCGGAAGAAAGCCTTTGGGGGCTCTCGACACCGGGGAGCTGTTTTTT.

Turning to this clone: Here the CDR3 omits its conserved ending phenylalanine or tryptophan, so a read error is the likely source. The limits of the CDR3 on the DNA are not certain, so only TCRdb's listed CDR3 is given. This chain connects TRBV6-4 to TRBJ1-2; the table's TRBD1 call for D was not verified on the DNA. The V gene's germline CDR1 is MRHNA and CDR2 SNTAGT. 10 amino acids form the CDR3, both terminal residues included. CDR3 loop: CASGTVGTAV.

As for this clone: One junction end disagrees with the germline gene, perhaps due to a read error. This rearrangement joins TRBV20-1 to TRBJ1-2; D not certain. The CDR3 is made up of 10 amino acids. Germline V gene data show CDR1 as DFQATT and CDR2 as SNEGSKA (reference sequence). The CDR3 bases are TGCAGTGCTAGGGGCCGCGACGAGCTCTTC. As protein: CSARGRDELF.

The chain has TRBV7-2 and TRBJ1-3; possibly TRBD1 for D (5 bases). Germline lookup yields CDR1 SGHTA and CDR2 FQGNSA. V was clipped by 4 bases and J by 0 bases, with 13 bases between them. This CDR3 comprises 16 residues. The CDR3, as DNA: TGTGCCAGCAGCTCTGAACAGGTGGTCTCTGGAAACACCATATATTTT. This gives the protein CASSSEQVVSGNTIYF.

This chain uses TRBV19 with TRBJ1-2; D is uncertain. CDR3 length: 13 residues. Germline V gene data show CDR1 as LNHDA and CDR2 as SQIVND (reference sequence). V shed 10 bases and J shed 5 bases, with 17 bases lying between them. The DNA of the CDR3 is TGTGCCACCGCGGACCGTTCCCGATATGGCTACACCTTC. Translated, it gives CATADRSRYGYTF. Combining the CDR3 with reference TRBV19 and TRBJ1-2 gives the whole variable domain DGGITQSPKYLFRKEGQNVTLSCEQNLNHDAMYWYRQDPGQGLRLIYYSQIVNDFQKGDIAEGYSVSREKKESFPLTVTSAQKNPTAFYLCATADRSRYGYTFGSGTRLTVV.

The genes are TRBV4-2 and TRBJ2-2; D might be TRBD1 (6 bases). The V and J ends lost 3 bases and 3 bases respectively, with 17 bases between them. This CDR3 is 17 amino acids long. Germline CDR1 and CDR2: LGHNA and YNFKEQ. The CDR3 protein is CASSHLTGKRYTGELFF. The CDR3 bases are TGTGCCAGCAGCCACCTAACAGGGAAACGGTACACCGGGGAGCTGTTTTTT.

The gene calls are TRBV15 and TRBJ1-3; tentatively, D is TRBD1 (5 bases). The ends were cut back, 3 bases at V and 3 bases at J, with 12 bases in the middle. Per the germline V gene, CDR1 is LNHNV and CDR2 is YYDKDF (reference sequence). This CDR3 contains 15 residues. CDR3 region: CATSSLSRDGNTIYF. The CDR3 nucleotides read TGTGCCACCAGCAGCCTTAGCAGGGATGGAAACACCATATATTTT.

The chain recombines TRBV19 with TRBJ1-2; D perhaps matches TRBD1 (6 bases). This CDR3 region has 13 residues. Trimming stripped 10 bases from V and 4 bases from J, with 16 bases between. Per the germline V gene, CDR1 is LNHDA and CDR2 is SQIVND (reference sequence). The CDR3 DNA reads as TGTGCCACCGCGGACAGAAACAGCTATGGCTACACCTTC. Translation: CATADRNSYGYTF.

The chain combines TRBV18 with TRBJ2-3; D not resolved. The CDR3 consists of 14 residues. CDR1 and CDR2 from the germline V gene are KGHSH and LQKENI. V gave up 3 bases and J gave up 0 bases, with 7 bases separating them. DNA of the CDR3: TGTGCCAGCTCACCTACCACTAGCACAGATACGCAGTATTTT. It is translated as CASSPTTSTDTQYF.

CDR3 sequence: CASSEPGTAGTEAFF. For the CDR3, the DNA is TGTGCCAGCAGTGAACCCGGGACGGCGGGTACTGAAGCTTTCTTT. The chain links TRBV25-1 to TRBJ1-1, with D tentatively TRBD1 (5 bases). Trimming removed 2 bases at V and 5 bases at J, with 15 bases between. The CDR3 contains 15 residues. The germline V gene encodes CDR1 MGHDK and CDR2 SYGVNS.

This clone was observed once. The J gene is TRBJ2-5, the V gene TRBV5-1, with 8 bases fitting TRBD1. CDR1 SGHRS and CDR2 YFSETQ come from the germline V gene. J lost 4 bases, V lost 3 bases, and 8 bases had no gene match. The CDR3 has 15 residues. The CDR3 nucleotides read TGCGCCAGCAGCTCTGGTGCAGGGGGCTTAGAGACCCAGTACTTC. Translation gives CASSSGAGGLETQYF. The full variable domain, its missing parts supplied by reference TRBV5-1 and TRBJ2-5, is KAGVTQTPRYLIKTRGQQVTLSCSPISGHRSVSWYQQTPGQGLQFLFEYFSETQRNKGNFPGRFSGRQFSNSRSEMNVSTLELGDSALYLCASSSGAGGLETQYFGPGTRLLVL.

This clone was picked up a small number of times. The chain recombines TRBV12-3 or TRBV12-4 with TRBJ2-1, with unresolved D. The V end lost 5 bases, the J end lost 10 bases, and 9 bases lay between the germline ends. The CDR3 is made up of 11 amino acids. CDR3 coding DNA: TGTGCCAGCAGTAGCCGGAGAGAGCAGTTCTTC. It specifies CASSSRREQFF.

The chain couples TRBV15 to TRBJ2-1, with 10 bases aligning to TRBD2. Germline CDR1 is LNHNV and CDR2 is YYDKDF (reference sequence). Germline trimming cut 4 bases from V and 4 bases from J; bases unmatched to any gene: 10. The CDR3 length is 17 residues. The CDR3, as DNA: TGTGCCACCAGCATTCGAGCCATAGCGGGGGGTTACAATGAGCAGTTCTTC. Its translation: CATSIRAIAGGYNEQFF.

This chain connects TRBV4-2 to TRBJ1-5, with TRBD1 as a possible D gene (6 bases). This CDR3 spans 18 amino acids. Germline V lookup: CDR1 LGHNA, CDR2 YNFKEQ. Between the trimmed V and J ends, which lost 4 bases and 0 bases, there was a span of 19 bases. Written as DNA, the CDR3 is TGTGCCAGCAGCCTGCGGAGCGGGGGGCCTAATAGCAATCAGCCCCAGCATTTT. Translating it yields CASSLRSGGPNSNQPQHF.